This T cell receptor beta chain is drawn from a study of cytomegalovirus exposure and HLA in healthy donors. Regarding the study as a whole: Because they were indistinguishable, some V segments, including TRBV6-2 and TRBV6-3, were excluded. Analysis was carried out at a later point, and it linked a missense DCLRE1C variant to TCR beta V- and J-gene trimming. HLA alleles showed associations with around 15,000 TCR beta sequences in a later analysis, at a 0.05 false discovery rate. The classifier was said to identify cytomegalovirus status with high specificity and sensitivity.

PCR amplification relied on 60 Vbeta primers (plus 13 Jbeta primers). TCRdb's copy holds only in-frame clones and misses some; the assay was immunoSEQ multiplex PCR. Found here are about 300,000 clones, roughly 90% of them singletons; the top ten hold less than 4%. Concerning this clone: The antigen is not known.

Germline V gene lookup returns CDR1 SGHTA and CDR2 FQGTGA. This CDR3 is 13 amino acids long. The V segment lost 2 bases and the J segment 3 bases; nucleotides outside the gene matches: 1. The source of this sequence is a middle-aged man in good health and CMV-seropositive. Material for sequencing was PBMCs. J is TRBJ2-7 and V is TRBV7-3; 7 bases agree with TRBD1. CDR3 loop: CASSLGQDYEQYF. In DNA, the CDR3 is TGTGCCAGCAGCTTAGGACAGGACTACGAGCAGTACTTC.